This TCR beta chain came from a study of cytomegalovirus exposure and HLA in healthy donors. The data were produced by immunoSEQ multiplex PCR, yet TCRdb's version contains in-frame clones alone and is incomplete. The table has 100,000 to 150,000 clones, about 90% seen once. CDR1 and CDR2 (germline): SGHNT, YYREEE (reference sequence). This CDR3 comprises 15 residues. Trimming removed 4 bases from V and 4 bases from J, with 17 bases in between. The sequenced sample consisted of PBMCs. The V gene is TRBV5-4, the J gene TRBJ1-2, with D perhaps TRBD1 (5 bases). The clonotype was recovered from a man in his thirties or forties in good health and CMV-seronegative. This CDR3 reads CASSIDPGESYGYTF. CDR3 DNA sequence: TGTGCCAGCAGCATCGACCCGGGGGAGAGCTATGGCTACACCTTC.